This paragraph covers one TCR beta chain sequence. Antigen specificity is unknown. The data belong to a study of cytomegalovirus exposure and HLA in healthy donors. Study conclusions and caveats: TCR beta sequences reportedly predicted the HLA-A and HLA-B alleles of most subjects accurately. V- and J-gene trimming of TCR beta was linked (in a later analysis) to a missense DCLRE1C variant. It was shown in a later analysis that HLA-associated TCR beta chains were more clonally expanded than other, equally common chains. Cytomegalovirus status was reportedly diagnosed by the classifier with high sensitivity and specificity.

The PCR contained 60 Vbeta and 13 Jbeta primers. Profiled with immunoSEQ multiplex PCR; TCRdb holds only in-frame clones, not every one. The sample lists 110,000 to 150,000 clones; about 79% were seen once. Trimming left V 8 bases short and J 4 bases short, with 14 bases between. Germline V gene sequence: CDR1 LNHDA, CDR2 SQIVND (reference sequence). The CDR3 contains 13 residues. Sequencing was carried out using PBMCs. This chain uses TRBV19 with TRBJ1-2; maybe TRBD1 (5 bases). This TCR derives from a man aged 40-50 years in good health and CMV-seropositive. The CDR3: CASSQGTLYGYTF. The CDR3 bases are TGTGCCAGTTCCCAGGGTACCCTCTATGGCTACACCTTC.